This TCR beta chain came from a study of CD8 T cells in ankylosing spondylitis. At least ten counts were recorded for this clonotype. Its antigen is unidentified. It was by quantitative 5'-RACE with molecular barcodes that TCR beta libraries were made. A single record per CDR3 protein comes from TCRdb applying MiXCR to the 5' RACE reads. This repertoire shows roughly 150,000 distinct CDR3 sequences, around 6.6% found once; its top ten account for 9.5% to 15%. General study findings and limits: It appeared that ankylosing spondylitis blood was characterized by a TCR beta motif of seven or eight highly homologous variants. Matched ankylosing spondylitis synovial fluid reportedly showed significant enrichment of disease-linked clones.

Germline CDR1 DFQATT, CDR2 SNEGSKA (reference sequence). The CDR3 is 14 residues long. V lost 0 bases and J 5 bases, leaving 14 bases between the germline ends. Material: blood, either unsorted or a sorted T cell fraction (not recorded which). The receptor comes from a female donor with ankylosing spondylitis or in good health (not recorded which). The J gene is TRBJ2-7, the V gene TRBV20-1; maybe TRBD2 (6 bases). CDR3 nucleotides: TGCAGTGCTAGAGATCCGACTAGAATGAACGAGCAGTACTTC. Amino acids: CSARDPTRMNEQYF.